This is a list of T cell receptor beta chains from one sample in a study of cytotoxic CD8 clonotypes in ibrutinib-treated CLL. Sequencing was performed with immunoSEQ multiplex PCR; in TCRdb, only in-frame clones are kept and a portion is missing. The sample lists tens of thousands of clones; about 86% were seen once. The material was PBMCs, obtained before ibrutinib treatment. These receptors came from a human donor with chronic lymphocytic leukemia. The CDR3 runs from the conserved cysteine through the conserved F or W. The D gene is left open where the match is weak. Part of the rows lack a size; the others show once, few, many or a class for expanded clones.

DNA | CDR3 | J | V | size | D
TGCGCCAGCAGACTGGACACAACCGGGACAGAAGTAGAAGCTTTCTTT | CASRLDTTGTEVEAFF | TRBJ1-1 | TRBV4-1 | . | TRBD1
TGTGCCAGCAGCGATGGGACCGGGACTCATAACACCGGGGAGCTGTTTTTT | CASSDGTGTHNTGELFF | TRBJ2-2 | TRBV9 | once | .
TGTGCCAGCAGTTGGGGCTCGGGGGAGCTGTTTTTT | CASSWGSGELFF | TRBJ2-2 | TRBV6-5 | . | .
TGCGCCAGCAGCTTGTATTCAGGTGAGGGCCCAACTAATGGCTACACCTTC | CASSLYSGEGPTNGYTF | TRBJ1-2 | TRBV5-1 | . | .
TGTGCCATCAGGGCTGGCGGGGGCTCCTACGAGCAGTACTTC | CAIRAGGGSYEQYF | TRBJ2-7 | TRBV10-3 | . | TRBD2
TGTGCCAGCAGTGAAAAGGCACAGGTTACGACCGGGGAGCTGTTTTTT | CASSEKAQVTTGELFF | TRBJ2-2 | TRBV6-1 | few | .
TGCGCCAGCAGCCCTGGACAGGGGGTTTGGAACATTCAGTACTTC | CASSPGQGVWNIQYF | TRBJ2-4 | TRBV5-1 | . | TRBD1
TGTGCCAGCAGTTACGGGGATTATCAGCCCCAGCATTTT | CASSYGDYQPQHF | TRBJ1-5 | TRBV6-6 | once | .
TGTGCCAGTAGTATAGGGGACAGCTGGTATGGCTACACCTTC | CASSIGDSWYGYTF | TRBJ1-2 | TRBV19 | . | TRBD1
TGTGCCAGCAGACCCGGGACTAGGCTCAACGAGCAGTACTTC | CASRPGTRLNEQYF | TRBJ2-7 | TRBV5-4 | . | TRBD2
TGTGCCTGGGGCCCGGGACCCCGGTCCACCACTGAAGCTTTCTTT | CAWGPGPRSTTEAFF | TRBJ1-1 | TRBV30 | few | .
TGTGCCAGCTCACCCGGATTGGCGACCGGGGAGCTGTTTTTT | CASSPGLATGELFF | TRBJ2-2 | TRBV18 | . | .
TGTGCCAGCAGCCCGGGCTCCTACGAGCAGTACTTC | CASSPGSYEQYF | TRBJ2-7 | TRBV7-6 | . | .
TGTGCCAGCAGTGAAGGGAGAGCCTCTGGGCCTGGAAACACCATATATTTT | CASSEGRASGPGNTIYF | TRBJ1-3 | TRBV2 | . | .
TGTGCCATCAGTGACGAGCGAACTAGCACAGATACGCAGTATTTT | CAISDERTSTDTQYF | TRBJ2-3 | TRBV10-3 | few | .
TGTGCCAGCAGCGTAGTCCCTAGCGGGAGCACCGGGGAGCTGTTTTTT | CASSVVPSGSTGELFF | TRBJ2-2 | TRBV9 | . | TRBD2
TGTGCCAGCAGCTTGGTGGGACAGGGCGAATACGAGCAGTACTTC | CASSLVGQGEYEQYF | TRBJ2-7 | TRBV5-4 | . | TRBD1